This TCR beta chain was recorded in a study of metastatic and nonmetastatic thyroid tumors. MiXCR reprocessed the PCR reads for TCRdb. The sample holds around 20,000 clones; about 10% are singletons and the top ten take about 7.3%. This clone was seen repeatedly, ten times or more. Not a single patient had been given any form of treatment at any point before undergoing thyroid surgery. The CDR3 runs 15 residues. Germline V gene data show CDR1 as MDHEN and CDR2 as SYDVKM. V was clipped by 6 bases and J by 3 bases, with 14 bases between them. This receptor was taken from a female donor with papillary thyroid cancer or a benign thyroid nodule (not recorded which). Some clones in this sample may be carry-over from other donors' samples. The sample consisted of blood. The rearrangement uses TRBV28 and TRBJ1-4, with unresolved D. The CDR3 DNA follows: TGTGCCAGCAGCCGCCTGGGCGCCCCTAATGAAAAACTGTTTTTT. It encodes CASSRLGAPNEKLFF.